The clone carrying this T cell receptor (beta chain) was seen a handful of times. Its antigen is currently unknown. From germline, CDR1 is MNHEY and CDR2 SMNVEV (reference sequence). CDR3 length: 12 amino acids. This sample is part of a study of blood T cells in healthy people across ages. The donors, all healthy, were Caucasians living in Russia, aged 6 to 90. A J-beta primer mix and a sample-barcoded 5' primer were used in a second PCR of about 7 to 12 cycles. TCRdb reprocessed the 5' RACE reads with MiXCR, giving one entry per CDR3 protein. This sample yields roughly 800,000 distinct CDR3 sequences, of which about 62% are seen a single time; around 20% belongs to the top ten. Points from the study as a whole: The diversity estimates, figures obtained from one million T cells, were considered underestimates. While age rose, TCR beta diversity per million T cells dropped in a roughly linear way.

The chain is built from TRBV27 and TRBJ2-5; D ambiguous. Gene TRBJ2-7 matches the end of the DNA better, so the J call may be wrong. The sequencing input was blood. This TCR was sampled from a man aged 25-45 years in good health. The CDR3 DNA reads as TGTGCCAGCAGTTCATGGGGTGGCGAGCAGTACTTC. It specifies CASSSWGGEQYF.